This TCR beta chain emerged from a study of somatic mutations in cytotoxic T cells in rheumatoid arthritis. Background on the study: Certain V beta antibody-stained T-cell populations, V beta1+ cells sequenced for TCRB among them, were flow-sorted to nearly 100% purity. Study-wide results and caveats: Adjustment for multiple comparisons was not applied to the slight TRBV07 underrepresentation observed in rheumatoid arthritis patients. Increasing age coincided with elevated CD8+ clonality among rheumatoid arthritis patients, though not among healthy controls.

V was pared by 5 bases and J by 6 bases, with 10 bases between. The CDR3 totals 13 residues. Germline values: CDR1 SGHDN, CDR2 FVKESK. Isolating CD4+ and CD8+ cells involved positive magnetic bead selection on an AutoMACS. Their purity was then checked by flow cytometry. Remarks on this clone: What it binds is not known.

Only in-frame clones appear in the TCRdb table, and some are missing; sequencing was by immunoSEQ multiplex PCR. The table shows tens of thousands of clones, with 84% occurring only once. This chain joins TRBV14 and TRBJ2-2, with D perhaps being TRBD1 or TRBD2 (6 bases each). The sequence came from a middle-aged man in good health. Sequencing used CD8+ T cells sorted from blood. CDR3 sequence: CASSWGAAGELFF. CDR3 coding DNA: TGTGCCAGCAGCTGGGGGGCCGCCGGGGAGCTGTTTTTT.